The 18 T cell receptor beta chains reported below all come from one sample, sequenced in a study of T cell responses to AZD1222 COVID-19 vaccine. The table came from immunoSEQ multiplex PCR; TCRdb's copy has only in-frame clones and leaves some out. The sample yields under 150,000 clones, about nine tenths seen once. Sequenced here: peripheral blood, sampled 28 days after the second AZD1222 dose. The receptors stem from an adult who received the AZD1222 COVID-19 vaccine.

CDR3: CASSQGGQGNTEAFF. The CDR3 DNA reads TGTGCCAGCAGCCAAGGGGGACAGGGGAACACTGAAGCTTTCTTT. This chain connects TRBV4-2 to TRBJ1-1, with TRBD1 matching 9 bases. CDR1 and CDR2 (germline): LGHNA, YNFKEQ. This CDR3 has 15 amino acids. With V trimmed by 1 base and J by 1 base, 1 base remained unmatched.

This chain uses TRBV11-2 with TRBJ1-4; no clear D. Germline V gene sequence: CDR1 SGHAT, CDR2 FQNNGV. Trimming left V 1 base short and J 11 bases short, with 5 bases between. The CDR3 runs to 11 residues. The CDR3 loop is CASSLGGKLFF. The CDR3 bases are TGTGCCAGCAGCTTAGGAGGGAAACTGTTTTTT. Full variable domain (rest looked up from reference TRBV11-2 and TRBJ1-4): EAGVAQSPRYKIIEKRQSVAFWCNPISGHATLYWYQQILGQGPKLLIQFQNNGVVDDSQLPKDRFSAERLKGVDSTLKIQPAKLEDSAVYLCASSLGGKLFFGSGTQLSVL.

The chain combines TRBV28 with TRBJ1-3; no definite D call. The CDR3 extends over 14 amino acids. Germline V CDR1 and CDR2: MDHEN, SYDVKM. Trimming removed 4 bases from V and 3 bases from J, with 10 bases in between. The chain's CDR3 is CASSSRNIGNTIYF. CDR3 coding DNA: TGTGCCAGCAGTTCCCGAAATATTGGAAACACCATATATTTT.

Here the CDR3 reads CAGRGQPYQETQYF. The CDR3 DNA is TGTGCGGGGCGGGGACAGCCTTACCAAGAGACCCAGTACTTC. The chain uses TRBV2 and TRBJ2-5, with a possible D match to TRBD1 (7 bases). This CDR3 is 14 amino acids long. Germline V gene lookup returns CDR1 SNHLY and CDR2 FYNNEI.

This clone came up once. The chain links TRBV3-1 (or the pseudogene TRBV3-2) to TRBJ2-5; TRBD2 matches at 9 bases. This CDR3 comprises 16 residues. V dropped 4 bases and J dropped 0; count of bases not matched to a gene: 6. Germline CDR1 and CDR2: LGHDT and YNNKEL (reference sequence). As DNA, the CDR3 is TGTGCCAGCAGCCTCGGCGGGGGGGCGTACCAAGAGACCCAGTACTTC. The encoded protein is CASSLGGGAYQETQYF.

The rearrangement uses TRBV4-2 and TRBJ1-5, with D possibly matching TRBD1 (5 bases). The germline V and J ends were trimmed by 0 bases and 7 bases, with 13 bases remaining between them. Germline-derived CDR1 and CDR2 are LGHNA and YNFKEQ. The CDR3 extends over 15 amino acids. The chain's CDR3 is CASSQELQGGQPQHF. CDR3 bases: TGTGCCAGCAGCCAAGAGTTGCAGGGCGGGCAGCCCCAGCATTTT.

This clone was picked up a small number of times. V and J are TRBV19 and TRBJ1-2; 7 bases align to TRBD1. The CDR3 extends over 14 amino acids. Germline assignment: CDR1 LNHDA and CDR2 SQIVND (reference sequence). Germline trimming cut 5 bases from V and 8 bases from J; bases unmatched to any gene: 11. The CDR3 is CASSGRDRVRGYTF. The CDR3 nucleotides are TGTGCCAGTAGTGGCCGGGACAGAGTGCGGGGCTACACCTTC. Supplemented by reference TRBV19 and TRBJ1-2, the full variable domain reads DGGITQSPKYLFRKEGQNVTLSCEQNLNHDAMYWYRQDPGQGLRLIYYSQIVNDFQKGDIAEGYSVSREKKESFPLTVTSAQKNPTAFYLCASSGRDRVRGYTFGSGTRLTVV.

This chain links TRBV29-1 with TRBJ1-1; D call uncertain. Germline V lookup: CDR1 SQVTM, CDR2 ANQGSEA. The CDR3 covers 13 residues. V shed 4 bases and J shed 0 bases, with 9 bases lying between them. CDR3 in amino acids: CSVAAGLNTEAFF. The CDR3 DNA sequence: TGCAGCGTTGCGGCAGGTTTGAACACTGAAGCTTTCTTT. Combining the CDR3 with reference TRBV29-1 and TRBJ1-1 gives the whole variable domain SAVISQKPSRDICQRGTSLTIQCQVDSQVTMMFWYRQQPGQSLTLIATANQGSEATYESGFVIDKFPISRPNLTFSTLTVSNMSPEDSSIYLCSVAAGLNTEAFFGQGTRLTVV.

J is TRBJ2-5 and V is TRBV5-1; 9 bases map to TRBD2. The J segment lost 5 bases and the V segment lost 3 bases, leaving 8 bases of the junction unmatched. Germline-derived CDR1 and CDR2 are SGHRS and YFSETQ. The CDR3 is made up of 15 amino acids. The CDR3 nucleotides read TGCGCCAGCAGCTCGACGACTAGCGGCCGGGAGACCCAGTACTTC. This sequence encodes CASSSTTSGRETQYF.

V usage is TRBV6-5 and J usage is TRBJ1-2; no reliable D call. V was cut by 5 bases and J by 4 bases, with 14 bases left in between. This CDR3 spans 14 amino acids. Germline V gene sequence: CDR1 MNHEY, CDR2 SVGAGI. The CDR3 coding sequence is TGTGCCAGCAGTCCTGACACGAACCTCTATGGCTACACCTTC. It yields the protein CASSPDTNLYGYTF.

This clone was counted a single time. The CDR3 DNA sequence: TGTGCCAGCAGTGGGACAGGGAATTCACCCCTCCACTTT. Protein sequence: CASSGTGNSPLHF. The chain couples TRBV12-3 or TRBV12-4 to TRBJ1-6, with TRBD1 matching over 9 bases. The CDR3 extends over 13 amino acids. With V trimmed by 5 bases and J by 7 bases, 0 bases remained unmatched.

The chain recombines TRBV10-2 with TRBJ1-5; D is undetermined. This CDR3 is built from 12 residues. Trimming pared 7 bases from V and 6 bases from J, leaving 10 bases between. Germline-derived CDR1 and CDR2 are WSHSY and SAAADI. The CDR3 DNA is TGCGCCAGCAACGAACGAGGTCAGCCCCAGCATTTT. Residues: CASNERGQPQHF.

In DNA, the CDR3 is TGTGCCAGTAGTATCCGGCGGGCAGATACGCAGTATTTT. It encodes CASSIRRADTQYF. The V call is TRBV19, the J call TRBJ2-3; a possible D gene is TRBD2 (5 bases). This CDR3 is built from 13 residues. The V end was cut by 3 bases, the J end by 4 bases, with 8 bases between. Germline V gene sequence: CDR1 LNHDA, CDR2 SQIVND (reference sequence). Variable domain in full (rest from reference TRBV19 and TRBJ2-3): DGGITQSPKYLFRKEGQNVTLSCEQNLNHDAMYWYRQDPGQGLRLIYYSQIVNDFQKGDIAEGYSVSREKKESFPLTVTSAQKNPTAFYLCASSIRRADTQYFGPGTRLTVL.

This chain joins TRBV19 and TRBJ2-5; no reliable D call. This CDR3 has 13 amino acids. V lost 5 bases and J lost 7, with 14 bases in between. Germline CDR1 LNHDA, CDR2 SQIVND (reference sequence). CDR3 region: CASSAYPWGTQYF. As DNA, the CDR3 is TGTGCCAGTAGTGCTTATCCGTGGGGGACCCAGTACTTC.

This sequence joins TRBV7-9 and TRBJ2-7; tentatively, D is TRBD1 or TRBD2 (6 bases each). V lost 5 bases and J lost 6, with 23 bases in between. Per the germline V gene, CDR1 is SEHNR and CDR2 is FQNEAQ (reference sequence). The CDR3 extends over 16 amino acids. CDR3 loop: CASSPPPQGRRGEQYF. The CDR3 region has the DNA TGTGCCAGCAGCCCCCCTCCCCAGGGGCGGAGGGGCGAGCAGTACTTC.

The chain recombines TRBV5-6 with TRBJ2-5; 8 positions match TRBD1. The V segment lost 0 bases and the J segment 13 bases; nucleotides outside the gene matches: 5. Germline V lookup: CDR1 SGHDT, CDR2 YYEEEE. The CDR3 extends over 12 amino acids. For the CDR3, the DNA is TGTGCCAGCAGCTTGGCCCTGACAGGGGCGTACTTC. Translated, it gives CASSLALTGAYF.

The genes are TRBV7-9 and TRBJ1-5; 8 bases fit TRBD1. Trimming took 4 bases from V and 2 from J; bases not matched to a gene: 1. CDR3 length equals 14 residues. Germline V gene data show CDR1 as SEHNR and CDR2 as FQNEAQ (reference sequence). The CDR3 DNA reads TGTGCCAGCAGCTCGACAGGGGGCAATCAGCCCCAGCATTTT. This translates into CASSSTGGNQPQHF. Complete variable domain (other parts from reference TRBV7-9 and TRBJ1-5): DTGVSQNPRHKITKRGQNVTFRCDPISEHNRLYWYRQTLGQGPEFLTYFQNEAQLEKSRLLSDRFSAERPKGSFSTLEIQRTEQGDSAMYLCASSSTGGNQPQHFGDGTRLSIL.

The chain uses TRBV3-1 (or the pseudogene TRBV3-2) and TRBJ1-1; unclear D gene. The CDR3 sequence is 12 residues long. Germline V gives CDR1 LGHDT, CDR2 YNNKEL (reference sequence). The V end lost 8 bases, the J end lost 0 bases, and 7 bases lay between the germline ends. The CDR3 coding sequence is TGTGCCAGCGGAAGACTGAACACTGAAGCTTTCTTT. Residues: CASGRLNTEAFF.